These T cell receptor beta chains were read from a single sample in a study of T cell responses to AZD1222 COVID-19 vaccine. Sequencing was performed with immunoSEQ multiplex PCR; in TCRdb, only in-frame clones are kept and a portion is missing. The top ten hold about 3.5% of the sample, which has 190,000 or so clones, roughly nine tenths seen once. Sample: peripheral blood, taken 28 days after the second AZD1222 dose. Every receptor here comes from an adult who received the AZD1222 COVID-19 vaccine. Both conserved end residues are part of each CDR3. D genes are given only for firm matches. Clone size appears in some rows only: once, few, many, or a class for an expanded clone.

CASSISGTDLYNSPLHF | TGTGCCAGTAGTATATCCGGGACAGACCTTTATAATTCACCCCTCCACTTT | TRBV19 | NA | TRBD1 | TRBJ1-6
CASSETADSGANVLTF | TGTGCCAGCAGTGAGACGGCCGACTCTGGGGCCAACGTCCTGACTTTC | TRBV2 | NA | NA | TRBJ2-6
CASSFSDGEQYF | TGTGCCAGCAGCTTCAGCGACGGGGAGCAGTACTTC | TRBV11-3 | NA | NA | TRBJ2-7
CASSVAGTSGNTDTQYF | TGTGCCAGCAGCGTCGCCGGGACTAGCGGGAATACAGATACGCAGTATTTT | TRBV9 | NA | TRBD2 | TRBJ2-3
CASSQTSGGNYGYTF | TGTGCCAGCAGCCAAACCTCGGGGGGAAACTATGGCTACACCTTC | TRBV14 | few | NA | TRBJ1-2
CAWSVMGKNIQYF | TGTGCCTGGAGTGTAATGGGGAAAAACATTCAGTACTTC | TRBV30 | NA | NA | TRBJ2-4
CASSSGPGDSPLHF | TGTGCCAGCAGCTCCGGGCCTGGGGATTCACCCCTCCACTTT | TRBV7-6 | NA | NA | TRBJ1-6
CASSERGHEQYF | TGTGCCAGCAGTGAAAGGGGCCACGAGCAGTACTTC | TRBV6-1 | NA | NA | TRBJ2-7
CASSLFPGVNTGELFF | TGTGCCAGCAGTTTATTTCCAGGGGTCAACACCGGGGAGCTGTTTTTT | TRBV28 | NA | NA | TRBJ2-2
CSAAPAGGREFTGELFF | TGCAGCGCTGCCCCCGCGGGCGGGAGGGAGTTCACCGGGGAGCTGTTTTTT | TRBV29-1 | NA | TRBD2 | TRBJ2-2
CASSLGTGEQFF | TGCGCCAGCAGCTTAGGTACCGGAGAGCAGTTCTTC | TRBV5-1 | NA | NA | TRBJ2-1
CASSGRSGGTDTQYF | TGCGCCAGCAGTGGACGTAGCGGGGGCACAGATACGCAGTATTTT | TRBV10-2 | NA | TRBD2 | TRBJ2-3
CASSRTQGAVREQYF | TGCGCCAGCAGCCGGACCCAGGGGGCAGTAAGGGAGCAGTACTTC | TRBV4-1 | NA | TRBD1 | TRBJ2-7
CASSHLGVQGGEKLFF | TGCGCCAGCAGCCACCTGGGGGTCCAGGGGGGTGAAAAACTGTTTTTT | TRBV5-1 | NA | TRBD1 | TRBJ1-4
CASRGPFRPGYTF | TGTGCCAGCAGGGGACCGTTTAGGCCTGGCTACACCTTC | TRBV7-2 | NA | NA | TRBJ1-2
CASKSAGGTIYF | TGTGCCAGCAAATCCGCGGGGGGCACCATATATTTT | TRBV12-3/TRBV12-4 | NA | NA | TRBJ1-3
CASRRGDQPQHF | TGTGCCAGCAGGAGGGGGGATCAGCCCCAGCATTTT | TRBV6-5 | NA | NA | TRBJ1-5
CASGRREGTEAFF | TGTGCCAGCGGGAGGCGGGAGGGAACTGAAGCTTTCTTT | TRBV6-5 | NA | NA | TRBJ1-1
CASSGTGTSAGEQYF | TGTGCCAGTAGTGGAACCGGGACCTCAGCCGGCGAGCAGTACTTC | TRBV19 | NA | NA | TRBJ2-7
CASSYSGVAGVREQYF | TGTGCCAGCAGTTACTCGGGGGTAGCGGGAGTAAGAGAGCAGTACTTC | TRBV6-5 | NA | TRBD2 | TRBJ2-7
CASSLGQGVPDTQYF | TGTGCCAGCAGCTTGGGACAGGGGGTACCAGATACGCAGTATTTT | TRBV13 | NA | TRBD1 | TRBJ2-3
CASSQLARNNEQFF | TGTGCCAGCAGCCAACTGGCGAGAAACAATGAGCAGTTCTTC | TRBV11-2 | NA | NA | TRBJ2-1
CTSSRKTVFYQPQHF | TGCACCAGCAGCCGAAAGACAGTTTTTTATCAGCCCCAGCATTTT | TRBV1 | NA | NA | TRBJ1-5
CASSGTHRGSPLHF | TGTGCCAGCAGCGGGACCCACCGGGGATCACCCCTCCACTTT | TRBV3-1/TRBV3-2 | once | NA | TRBJ1-6
CASRTGDSYNEQFF | TGTGCCAGTAGGACAGGGGACTCGTACAATGAGCAGTTCTTC | TRBV19 | once | TRBD1 | TRBJ2-1
CAWSTRQGKIEKLFF | TGTGCCTGGAGTACCAGACAGGGGAAAATAGAAAAACTGTTTTTT | TRBV30 | NA | TRBD1 | TRBJ1-4
CASSLVQGIGNTEAFF | TGCGCCAGCAGCTTGGTACAGGGTATTGGGAACACTGAAGCTTTCTTT | TRBV5-1 | NA | NA | TRBJ1-1
CATSELGSGSYNSPLHF | TGTGCCACCAGCGAGCTAGGGAGCGGCTCCTATAATTCACCCCTCCACTTT | TRBV15 | NA | NA | TRBJ1-6
CAISGTSGEQYF | TGTGCCATCTCCGGGACTAGTGGGGAGCAGTACTTC | TRBV10-3 | once | TRBD2 | TRBJ2-7
CASSLGGLGISPLHF | TGTGCCAGCAGCTTAGGGGGGCTCGGCATTTCACCCCTCCACTTT | TRBV11-2 | NA | NA | TRBJ1-6
CASSYHPSGNTIYF | TGTGCCAGCAGTTACCACCCCTCTGGAAACACCATATATTTT | TRBV6-5 | NA | NA | TRBJ1-3
CASSPPKGTEAFF | TGTGCCAGCTCACCACCGAAGGGAACTGAAGCTTTCTTT | TRBV18 | NA | NA | TRBJ1-1
CASSSPGTGGYEQYF | TGTGCCAGCAGTTCCCCCGGGACAGGGGGCTACGAGCAGTACTTC | TRBV6-6 | NA | TRBD1 | TRBJ2-7
CASSLEALSRGSEQYF | TGTGCCAGCAGCTTGGAGGCGCTCAGCCGAGGATCCGAGCAGTACTTC | TRBV5-5 | NA | NA | TRBJ2-7
CASRLLAGGLSEQFF | TGTGCCAGCAGACTCCTAGCGGGCGGTCTTAGTGAGCAGTTCTTC | TRBV27 | NA | TRBD2 | TRBJ2-1
CASSTIRGQQNQPQHF | TGTGCCAGCAGTACGATACGGGGACAGCAAAATCAGCCCCAGCATTTT | TRBV28 | NA | TRBD1 | TRBJ1-5
CASSPGTGGTSSYTF | TGTGCCAGCTCACCTGGGACAGGGGGTACCTCCAGCTACACCTTC | TRBV18 | NA | TRBD1 | TRBJ1-2
CASSLERVGEQYF | TGTGCCAGCAGCTTAGAGAGGGTTGGTGAGCAGTACTTC | TRBV7-2 | NA | NA | TRBJ2-7
CASSHRSGAPYEQYF | TGTGCCAGCAGCCACCGTTCTGGGGCCCCCTACGAGCAGTACTTC | TRBV6-2/TRBV6-3 | NA | NA | TRBJ2-7
CASSLAENTEAFF | TGTGCCAGCAGCTTAGCTGAGAACACTGAAGCTTTCTTT | TRBV7-2 | NA | NA | TRBJ1-1
CASSAGATTGGYTF | TGTGCCAGCAGCGCCGGGGCCACAACCGGCGGCTACACCTTC | TRBV11-2 | NA | NA | TRBJ1-2
CATSGQSNQPQHF | TGTGCCACCAGTGGGCAGAGCAATCAGCCCCAGCATTTT | TRBV24-1 | NA | NA | TRBJ1-5
CASSQWVTSRTGELFF | TGTGCCAGCAGCCAATGGGTTACGAGTAGGACCGGGGAGCTGTTTTTT | TRBV14 | NA | NA | TRBJ2-2
CASSPTSGQETQYF | TGTGCCAGCAGCCCGACTAGCGGACAAGAGACCCAGTACTTC | TRBV4-2 | few | TRBD2 | TRBJ2-5
CASSLGEVGGYTF | TGTGCCAGCAGCCTAGGCGAAGTGGGTGGCTACACCTTC | TRBV5-5 | NA | NA | TRBJ1-2
CASRGQGDGQPQHF | TGTGCCAGCAGGGGACAGGGGGATGGGCAGCCCCAGCATTTT | TRBV6-5 | NA | TRBD1 | TRBJ1-5
CASRSGTENEQYF | TGTGCCAGCAGGAGTGGGACCGAAAACGAGCAGTACTTC | TRBV2 | NA | NA | TRBJ2-7
CAWSVGLQYNSPLHF | TGTGCCTGGAGTGTAGGGCTTCAATATAATTCACCCCTCCACTTT | TRBV30 | NA | NA | TRBJ1-6
CASSHPGTQYTEAFF | TGTGCCAGCAGCCACCCCGGGACACAGTACACTGAAGCTTTCTTT | TRBV3-1/TRBV3-2 | NA | NA | TRBJ1-1
CASSLTGRLNTEAFF | TGTGCCAGTAGTCTCACAGGGCGCCTGAACACTGAAGCTTTCTTT | TRBV19 | NA | NA | TRBJ1-1
CASSLVMDGGSYTF | TGTGCCAGCAGCTTAGTAATGGACGGCGGCTCTTACACCTTC | TRBV7-2 | NA | NA | TRBJ1-2
CASSTTGGSSSEAFF | TGTGCCAGCAGCACAACAGGGGGCTCCTCATCTGAAGCTTTCTTT | TRBV28 | NA | TRBD1 | TRBJ1-1
CASGLGLAGVSGELFF | TGTGCTAGTGGTTTGGGTCTAGCGGGAGTGTCGGGGGAGCTGTTTTTT | TRBV12-5 | NA | TRBD2 | TRBJ2-2
CASRGIGRLFF | TGTGCCAGCAGGGGAATTGGGCGGCTGTTTTTT | TRBV28 | NA | NA | TRBJ1-4
CASAGSRAPLHF | TGTGCCAGCGCCGGGTCGAGGGCACCCCTCCACTTT | TRBV28 | NA | NA | TRBJ1-6